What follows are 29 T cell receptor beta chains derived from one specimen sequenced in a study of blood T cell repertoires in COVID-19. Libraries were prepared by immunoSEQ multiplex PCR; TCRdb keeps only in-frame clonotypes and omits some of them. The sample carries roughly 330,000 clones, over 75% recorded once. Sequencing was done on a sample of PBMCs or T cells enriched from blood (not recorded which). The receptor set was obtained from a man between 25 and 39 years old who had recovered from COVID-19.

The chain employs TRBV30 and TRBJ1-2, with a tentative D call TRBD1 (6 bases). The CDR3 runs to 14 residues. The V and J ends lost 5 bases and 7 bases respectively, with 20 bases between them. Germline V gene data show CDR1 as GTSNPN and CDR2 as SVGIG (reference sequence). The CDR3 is CAWSSLLTGPGYTF. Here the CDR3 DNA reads TGTGCCTGGTCCTCCCTACTTACAGGGCCTGGCTACACCTTC.

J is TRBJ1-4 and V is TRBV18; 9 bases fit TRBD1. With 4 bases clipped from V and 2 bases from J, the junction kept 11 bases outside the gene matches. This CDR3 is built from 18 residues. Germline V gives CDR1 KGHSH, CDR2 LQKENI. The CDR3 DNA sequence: TGTGCCAGCTCACTCGGCGGGACAGGGTATCCCACTAATGAAAAACTGTTTTTT. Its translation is CASSLGGTGYPTNEKLFF.

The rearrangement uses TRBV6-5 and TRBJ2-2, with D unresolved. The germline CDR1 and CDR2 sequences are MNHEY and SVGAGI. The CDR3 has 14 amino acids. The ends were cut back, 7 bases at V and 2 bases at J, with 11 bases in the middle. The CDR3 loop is CASNRLHNTGELFF. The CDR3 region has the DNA TGTGCCAGCAATAGACTCCATAACACCGGGGAGCTGTTTTTT.

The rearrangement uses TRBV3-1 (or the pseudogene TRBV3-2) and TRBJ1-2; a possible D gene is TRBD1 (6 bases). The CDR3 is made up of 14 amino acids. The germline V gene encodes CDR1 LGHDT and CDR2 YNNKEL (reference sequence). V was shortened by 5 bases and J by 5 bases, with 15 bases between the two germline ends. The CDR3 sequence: CASSDRTDPYGYTF. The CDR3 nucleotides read TGTGCCAGCAGCGACAGGACGGACCCTTATGGCTACACCTTC.

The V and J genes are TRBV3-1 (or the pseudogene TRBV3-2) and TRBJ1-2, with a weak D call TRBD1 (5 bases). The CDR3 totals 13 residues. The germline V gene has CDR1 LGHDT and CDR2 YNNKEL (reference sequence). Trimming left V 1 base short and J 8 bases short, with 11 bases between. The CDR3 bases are TGTGCCAGCAGCCAAGCCGACAGCCAGGGCTACACCTTC. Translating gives CASSQADSQGYTF.

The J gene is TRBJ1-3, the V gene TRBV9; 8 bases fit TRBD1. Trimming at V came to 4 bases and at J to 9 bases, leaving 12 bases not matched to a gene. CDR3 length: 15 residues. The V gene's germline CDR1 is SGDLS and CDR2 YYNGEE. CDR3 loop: CASSTRTGFISTIYF. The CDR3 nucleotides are TGTGCCAGCAGCACAAGGACAGGGTTTATCTCCACCATATATTTT.

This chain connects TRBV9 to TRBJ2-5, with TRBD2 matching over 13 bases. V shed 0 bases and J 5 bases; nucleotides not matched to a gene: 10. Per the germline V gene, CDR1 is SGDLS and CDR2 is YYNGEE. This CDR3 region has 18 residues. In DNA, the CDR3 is TGTGCCAGCAGCGTAGGAACCCAACTAGCGGGGGGGAATGAGACCCAGTACTTC. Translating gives CASSVGTQLAGGNETQYF.

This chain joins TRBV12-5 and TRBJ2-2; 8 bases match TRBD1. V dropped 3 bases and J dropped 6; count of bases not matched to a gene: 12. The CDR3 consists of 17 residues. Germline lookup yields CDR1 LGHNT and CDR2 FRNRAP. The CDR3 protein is CASGFGTGGLGAGELFF. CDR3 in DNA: TGTGCTAGTGGTTTCGGGACAGGCGGTTTAGGTGCCGGGGAGCTGTTTTTT.

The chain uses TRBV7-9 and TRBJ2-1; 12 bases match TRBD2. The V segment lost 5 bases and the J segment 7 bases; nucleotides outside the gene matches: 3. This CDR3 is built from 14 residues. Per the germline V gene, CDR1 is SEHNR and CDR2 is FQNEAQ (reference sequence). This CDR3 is CASSPSGGGNEQFF. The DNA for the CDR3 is TGTGCCAGCAGCCCTAGCGGGGGGGGTAATGAGCAGTTCTTC.

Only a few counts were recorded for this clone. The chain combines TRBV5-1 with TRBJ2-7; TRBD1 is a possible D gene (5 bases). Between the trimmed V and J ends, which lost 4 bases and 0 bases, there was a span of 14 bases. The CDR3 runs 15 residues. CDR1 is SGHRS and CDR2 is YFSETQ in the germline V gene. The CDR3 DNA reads TGCGCCAGCAGCACAATCCACAGGAGCTCCTACGAGCAGTACTTC. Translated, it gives CASSTIHRSSYEQYF.

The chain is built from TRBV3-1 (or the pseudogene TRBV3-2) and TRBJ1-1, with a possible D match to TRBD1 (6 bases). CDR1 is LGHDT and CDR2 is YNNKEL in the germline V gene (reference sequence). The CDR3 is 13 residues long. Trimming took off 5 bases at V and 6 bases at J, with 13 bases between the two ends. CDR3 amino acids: CASSEQGRPEAFF. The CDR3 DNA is TGTGCCAGCAGCGAACAGGGAAGGCCTGAAGCTTTCTTT.

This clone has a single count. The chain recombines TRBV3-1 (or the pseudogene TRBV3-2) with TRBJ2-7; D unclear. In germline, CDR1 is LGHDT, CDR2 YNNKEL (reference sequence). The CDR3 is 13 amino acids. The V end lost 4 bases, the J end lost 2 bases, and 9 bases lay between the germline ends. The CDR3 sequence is CASSPSVAYEQYF. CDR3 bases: TGTGCCAGCAGCCCGTCGGTGGCCTACGAGCAGTACTTC.

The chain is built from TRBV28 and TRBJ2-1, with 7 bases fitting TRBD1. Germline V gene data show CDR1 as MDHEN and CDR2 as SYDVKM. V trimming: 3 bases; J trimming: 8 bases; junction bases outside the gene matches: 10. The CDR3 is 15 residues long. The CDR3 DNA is TGTGCCAGCAGTTTTAACAGGGGCTGGATAGATGAGCAGTTCTTC. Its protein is CASSFNRGWIDEQFF.

CDR3 amino acids: CASSQPASGVRAGELFF. As DNA, the CDR3 is TGCGCCAGCAGCCAACCTGCTAGCGGGGTGAGGGCCGGGGAGCTGTTTTTT. This sequence joins TRBV4-1 and TRBJ2-2, with TRBD2 matching over 9 bases. The CDR3 is 17 residues long. The germline CDR1 and CDR2 sequences are MGHRA and YSYEKL. After removal of 2 bases from V and 6 bases from J, the junction contained 10 bases not matched to a gene.

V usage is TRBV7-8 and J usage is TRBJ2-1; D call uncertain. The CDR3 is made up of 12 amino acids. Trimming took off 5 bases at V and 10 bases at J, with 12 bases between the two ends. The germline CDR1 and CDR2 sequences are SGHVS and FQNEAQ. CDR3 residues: CASSNREREQFF. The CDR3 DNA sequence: TGTGCCAGCAGCAATCGAGAGCGAGAGCAGTTCTTC. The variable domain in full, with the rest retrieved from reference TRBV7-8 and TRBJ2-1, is GAGVSQSPRYKVAKRGQDVALRCDPISGHVSLFWYQQALGQGPEFLTYFQNEAQLDKSGLPSDRFFAERPEGSVSTLKIQRTQQEDSAVYLCASSNREREQFFGPGTRLTVL.

Written as DNA, the CDR3 is TGCGCGTGCGGGGAGGGTGGCATGAACACTGAAGCTTTCTTT. The encoded protein is CACGEGGMNTEAFF. The chain couples TRBV10-2 to TRBJ1-1, with D unresolved. The CDR3 contains 14 residues. Germline V gives CDR1 WSHSY, CDR2 SAAADI.

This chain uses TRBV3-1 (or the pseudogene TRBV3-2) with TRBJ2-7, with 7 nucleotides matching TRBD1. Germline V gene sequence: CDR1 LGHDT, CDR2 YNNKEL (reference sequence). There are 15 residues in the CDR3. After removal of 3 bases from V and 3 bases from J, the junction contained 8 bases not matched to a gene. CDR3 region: CASSQWGQTSYEQYF. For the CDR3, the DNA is TGTGCCAGCAGCCAGTGGGGACAGACGAGCTACGAGCAGTACTTC.

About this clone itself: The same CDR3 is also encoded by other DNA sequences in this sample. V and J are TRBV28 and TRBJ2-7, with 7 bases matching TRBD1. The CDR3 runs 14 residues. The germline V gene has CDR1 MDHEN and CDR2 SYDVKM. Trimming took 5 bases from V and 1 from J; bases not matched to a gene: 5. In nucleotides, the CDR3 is TGTGCCAGCAGTCCCCACAGGGGATCCTACGAGCAGTACTTC. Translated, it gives CASSPHRGSYEQYF.

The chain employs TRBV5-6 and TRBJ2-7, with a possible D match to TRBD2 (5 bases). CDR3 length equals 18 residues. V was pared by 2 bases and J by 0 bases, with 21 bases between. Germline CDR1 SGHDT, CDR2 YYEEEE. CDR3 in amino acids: CASSFGGLRFSSSYEQYF. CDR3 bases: TGTGCCAGCAGCTTTGGAGGATTAAGGTTTTCGAGCTCCTACGAGCAGTACTTC.

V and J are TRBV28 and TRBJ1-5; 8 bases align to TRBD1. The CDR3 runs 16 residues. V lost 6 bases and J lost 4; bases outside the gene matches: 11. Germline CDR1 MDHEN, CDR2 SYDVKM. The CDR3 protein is CASSMAGGAKNQPQHF. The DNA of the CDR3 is TGTGCCAGCAGCATGGCAGGGGGCGCGAAGAATCAGCCCCAGCATTTT.

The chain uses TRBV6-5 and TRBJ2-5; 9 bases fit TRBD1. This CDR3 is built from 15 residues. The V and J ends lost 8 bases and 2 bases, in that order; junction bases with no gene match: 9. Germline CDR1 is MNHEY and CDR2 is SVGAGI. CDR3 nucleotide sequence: TGTGCCAGCCGCTGGACACAGGGGGCTCAAGAGACCCAGTACTTC. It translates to CASRWTQGAQETQYF.

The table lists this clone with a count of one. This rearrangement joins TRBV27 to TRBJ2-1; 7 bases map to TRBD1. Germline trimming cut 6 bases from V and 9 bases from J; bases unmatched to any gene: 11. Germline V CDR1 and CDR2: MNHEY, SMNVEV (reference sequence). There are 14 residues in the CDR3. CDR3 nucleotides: TGTGCCAGCAGGAGTCAAGACAGGGTGGTTGAGCAGTTCTTC. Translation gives CASRSQDRVVEQFF.

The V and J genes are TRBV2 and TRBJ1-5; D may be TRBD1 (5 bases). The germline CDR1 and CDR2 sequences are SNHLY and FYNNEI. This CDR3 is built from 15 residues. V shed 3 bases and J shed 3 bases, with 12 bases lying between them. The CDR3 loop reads CASSDAQGVNQPQHF. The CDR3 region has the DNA TGTGCCAGCAGTGATGCCCAGGGCGTCAATCAGCCCCAGCATTTT.

This chain's CDR3 is CATSRQGAGNEKLFF. In DNA form, the CDR3 reads TGTGCCACCAGCAGACAGGGGGCAGGGAATGAAAAACTGTTTTTT. The chain combines TRBV15 with TRBJ1-4; 8 nucleotides agree with TRBD1. Germline CDR1 reads LNHNV; CDR2 reads YYDKDF (reference sequence). Trimming removed 2 bases from V and 5 bases from J; junction bases left unmatched: 4. CDR3 size: 15 residues.

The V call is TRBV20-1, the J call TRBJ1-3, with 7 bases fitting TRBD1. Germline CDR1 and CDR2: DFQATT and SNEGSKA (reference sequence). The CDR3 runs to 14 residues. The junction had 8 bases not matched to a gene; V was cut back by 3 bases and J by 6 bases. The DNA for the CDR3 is TGCAGTGCTAGTGGAGGCAGGGGGGAAAACACCATATATTTT. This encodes CSASGGRGENTIYF.

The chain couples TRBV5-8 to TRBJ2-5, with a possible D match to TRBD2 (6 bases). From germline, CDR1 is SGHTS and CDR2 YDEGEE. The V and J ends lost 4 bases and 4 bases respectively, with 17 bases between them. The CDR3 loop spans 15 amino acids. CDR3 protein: CASSNRRRGGETQYF. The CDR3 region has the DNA TGTGCCAGCAGCAACCGTCGGAGGGGAGGAGAGACCCAGTACTTC.

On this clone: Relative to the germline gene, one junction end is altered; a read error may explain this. DNA for the CDR3: TGCGCCAGCAGCCGGGGCGGGGGGTCCTACAATGGGCAGTTCTTC. The encoded protein is CASSRGGGSYNGQFF. This chain links TRBV5-1 with TRBJ2-1, with 8 bases lining up with TRBD2. Germline CDR1 SGHRS, CDR2 YFSETQ. The CDR3 is made up of 15 amino acids. Full variable domain (remainder filled in from reference TRBV5-1 and TRBJ2-1): KAGVTQTPRYLIKTRGQQVTLSCSPISGHRSVSWYQQTPGQGLQFLFEYFSETQRNKGNFPGRFSGRQFSNSRSEMNVSTLELGDSALYLCASSRGGGSYNGQFFGPGTRLTVL.

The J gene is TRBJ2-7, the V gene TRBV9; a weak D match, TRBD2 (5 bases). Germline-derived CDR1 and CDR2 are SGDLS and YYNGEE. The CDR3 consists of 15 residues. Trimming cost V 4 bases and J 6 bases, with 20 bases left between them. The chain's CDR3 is CASSPRTGTKGEQYF. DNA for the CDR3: TGTGCCAGCAGCCCTCGGACTGGAACGAAGGGCGAGCAGTACTTC.

CDR3 residues: CASSLLAGGTSSYNEQFF. CDR3 coding DNA: TGTGCCAGCAGCTTACTCGCAGGAGGGACCAGCTCCTACAATGAGCAGTTCTTC. The chain combines TRBV11-2 with TRBJ2-1, with D possibly matching TRBD2 (6 bases). CDR1 and CDR2 from the germline V gene are SGHAT and FQNNGV. This CDR3 is built from 18 residues. V was trimmed by 2 bases and J by 0 bases, leaving 17 bases between them.